This T cell receptor beta chain emerged from a study of blood T cell repertoires in COVID-19. Whole-study context: COVID-19 samples collected from the United States, Italy and Spain covered acute and convalescent phases.

Per germline, CDR1 SGHRS and CDR2 YFSETQ. V was pared by 3 bases and J by 2 bases, with 7 bases of the junction left unmatched. The CDR3 is 15 residues long. Per the original methods: Amplified reference gene primers provided the basis for estimating nucleated cell counts. This table comes from immunoSEQ multiplex PCR, and its TCRdb copy is limited to in-frame clones, with some not included. V, J and clone size were drawn from that table, and D and trimming were deduced from the DNA. The sample holds about 170,000 clones, roughly 85% seen once. This chain uses TRBV5-1 with TRBJ2-7; TRBD2 matches 8 bases. The clonotype originates from a woman aged 65 to 85 in a cohort exposed to, infected with or recovered from COVID-19 (not recorded which). Sequenced material: PBMCs or T cells enriched from blood (not recorded which). The CDR3 sequence is CASSSGTSKPYEQYF. The CDR3 nucleotides read TGCGCCAGCAGCTCGGGGACTAGTAAACCCTACGAGCAGTACTTC.